These T cell receptor beta chains were read from a single sample in a study of T cells in narcolepsy. This table comes from immunoSEQ multiplex PCR, and its TCRdb copy is limited to in-frame clones, with some not included. The sample records about 15,000 clones, 85% to 90% being singletons. Sequencing was performed on memory (CD45RA-) CD4+ T cells from blood. The receptors come from a human donor in good health. The CDR3 runs from the conserved cysteine through the conserved F or W. D genes are given only for firm matches. Size is omitted from some rows. Given values are once, few, many or a class for expanded clones.

D: TRBD1; J: TRBJ1-6; V: TRBV6-1; size: NA; length: 14; CDR3: CASNRQGRGLPLHF; DNA: TGTGCCAGCAATCGACAGGGGAGGGGCTTGCCCCTCCACTTT
D: NA; J: TRBJ1-2; V: TRBV4-3; size: NA; length: 15; CDR3: CASSPSRTSNYGYTF; DNA: TGCGCCAGCAGCCCTTCAAGGACCTCTAACTATGGCTACACCTTC
D: TRBD1; J: TRBJ2-7; V: TRBV9; size: NA; length: 16; CDR3: CASSAGTGLSSYEQYF; DNA: TGTGCCAGCAGCGCGGGGACAGGGCTAAGTTCCTACGAGCAGTACTTC
D: NA; J: TRBJ2-5; V: TRBV5-5; size: NA; length: 12; CDR3: CASSFNQETQYF; DNA: TGTGCCAGCAGCTTTAACCAAGAGACCCAGTACTTC
D: NA; J: TRBJ1-5; V: TRBV4-3; size: NA; length: 15; CDR3: CASSRETGGGQPQHF; DNA: TGCGCCAGCAGCCGAGAGACAGGAGGAGGACAGCCCCAGCATTTT
D: TRBD2; J: TRBJ2-2; V: TRBV2; size: NA; length: 15; CDR3: CASSEERGNTGELFF; DNA: TGTGCCAGCAGTGAGGAGCGGGGGAACACCGGGGAGCTGTTTTTT
D: NA; J: TRBJ1-4; V: TRBV28; size: NA; length: 17; CDR3: CASSLMAGGGVNEKLFF; DNA: TGTGCCAGCAGTTTAATGGCCGGGGGAGGGGTGAATGAAAAACTGTTTTTT
D: NA; J: TRBJ2-3; V: TRBV5-6; size: NA; length: 15; CDR3: CASSLGGVSTDTQYF; DNA: TGTGCCAGCAGCTTGGGAGGGGTAAGCACAGATACGCAGTATTTT
D: NA; J: TRBJ1-2; V: TRBV6-1; size: NA; length: 13; CDR3: CASSARGPHGYTF; DNA: TGTGCCAGCAGTGCCAGAGGCCCGCATGGCTACACCTTC
D: NA; J: TRBJ2-7; V: TRBV5-1; size: NA; length: 17; CDR3: CASSPRSTGGSPYEQYF; DNA: TGCGCCAGCAGCCCTCGCTCGACTGGCGGATCACCCTACGAGCAGTACTTC
D: NA; J: TRBJ2-1; V: TRBV7-7; size: NA; length: 14; CDR3: CASSLVGGDNEQFF; DNA: TGTGCCAGCAGCTTAGTTGGTGGGGACAATGAGCAGTTCTTC
D: NA; J: TRBJ2-1; V: TRBV5-4; size: NA; length: 11; CDR3: CASSSNREQFF; DNA: TGTGCCAGCAGCAGTAATCGGGAGCAGTTCTTC
D: TRBD2; J: TRBJ2-3; V: TRBV2; size: few; length: 15; CDR3: CASSWAGDSTDTQYF; DNA: TGTGCCAGCTCCTGGGCGGGAGATAGCACAGATACGCAGTATTTT
D: NA; J: TRBJ1-1; V: TRBV5-1; size: NA; length: 13; CDR3: CASSFTDRTEAFF; DNA: TGCGCCAGCAGCTTTACAGATCGAACTGAAGCTTTCTTT
D: NA; J: TRBJ2-7; V: TRBV12-5; size: NA; length: 13; CDR3: CASGRWGPYEQYF; DNA: TGTGCTAGCGGACGCTGGGGTCCCTACGAGCAGTACTTC
D: NA; J: TRBJ2-5; V: TRBV6-6; size: NA; length: 14; CDR3: CASSYSARGETQYF; DNA: TGTGCCAGCAGTTACTCGGCTCGGGGGGAGACCCAGTACTTC
D: TRBD2; J: TRBJ2-3; V: TRBV6-1; size: NA; length: 15; CDR3: CASSPGGLARDTQYF; DNA: TGTGCCAGCAGTCCAGGCGGACTAGCTCGCGATACGCAGTATTTT
D: TRBD2; J: TRBJ2-2; V: TRBV10-2; size: NA; length: 15; CDR3: CASIGGRRNTGELFF; DNA: TGCGCCAGCATAGGCGGGAGGCGCAACACCGGGGAGCTGTTTTTT
D: NA; J: TRBJ2-5; V: TRBV5-1; size: once; length: 15; CDR3: CASSLITGAVETQYF; DNA: TGCGCCAGCAGCTTGATTACGGGAGCTGTGGAGACCCAGTACTTC
D: NA; J: TRBJ2-1; V: TRBV4-1; size: NA; length: 17; CDR3: CASSQQTAAGAGNEQFF; DNA: TGCGCCAGCAGCCAACAAACCGCGGCCGGGGCCGGTAATGAGCAGTTCTTC
D: NA; J: TRBJ1-5; V: TRBV14; size: NA; length: 13; CDR3: CASSQFSNQPQHF; DNA: TGTGCCAGCAGCCAGTTTAGCAATCAGCCCCAGCATTTT
D: NA; J: TRBJ1-3; V: TRBV2; size: NA; length: 18; CDR3: CASSEGPPEGISGNTIYF; DNA: TGTGCCAGCAGTGAAGGCCCCCCAGAGGGGATCTCTGGAAACACCATATATTTT
D: NA; J: TRBJ2-1; V: TRBV7-6; size: NA; length: 16; CDR3: CASSLVQSRGYNEQFF; DNA: TGTGCCAGCAGCTTAGTACAATCACGGGGTTACAATGAGCAGTTCTTC
D: NA; J: TRBJ1-2; V: TRBV30; size: NA; length: 13; CDR3: CAWSKGWDYGYTF; DNA: TGTGCCTGGAGTAAGGGGTGGGACTATGGCTACACCTTC
D: NA; J: TRBJ2-1; V: TRBV4-1; size: NA; length: 18; CDR3: CASSQVLGAGSSYNEQFF; DNA: TGCGCCAGCAGCCAAGTTTTGGGGGCGGGCAGCTCCTACAATGAGCAGTTCTTC
D: NA; J: TRBJ2-7; V: TRBV30; size: NA; length: 12; CDR3: CAWSRVGPEQYF; DNA: TGTGCCTGGAGTAGGGTCGGACCCGAGCAGTACTTC
D: NA; J: TRBJ2-7; V: TRBV28; size: NA; length: 14; CDR3: CASRDAGVAYEQYF; DNA: TGTGCCAGCAGGGATGCAGGGGTGGCCTACGAGCAGTACTTC
D: TRBD2; J: TRBJ2-1; V: TRBV7-2; size: NA; length: 15; CDR3: CASSLVAGSYNEQFF; DNA: TGTGCCAGCAGCTTAGTAGCGGGCTCCTACAATGAGCAGTTCTTC
D: TRBD1; J: TRBJ2-1; V: TRBV7-9; size: NA; length: 16; CDR3: CASSLVPGTAYNEQFF; DNA: TGTGCCAGCAGCTTAGTCCCCGGGACAGCTTACAATGAGCAGTTCTTC
D: NA; J: TRBJ2-5; V: TRBV7-8; size: few; length: 12; CDR3: CASSTRGETQYF; DNA: TGTGCCAGCAGCACCAGGGGAGAGACCCAGTACTTC
D: NA; J: TRBJ2-2; V: TRBV6-1; size: NA; length: 15; CDR3: CASSPTIGNPGELFF; DNA: TGTGCCAGCAGTCCGACTATAGGGAACCCCGGGGAGCTGTTTTTT
D: NA; J: TRBJ1-5; V: TRBV7-8; size: NA; length: 15; CDR3: CASSLAIRGHQPQHF; DNA: TGTGCCAGCAGCTTAGCGATTCGGGGTCATCAGCCCCAGCATTTT
D: NA; J: TRBJ2-1; V: TRBV11-2; size: NA; length: 15; CDR3: CASSLGQGRRNEQFF; DNA: TGTGCCAGCAGCTTAGGGCAGGGAAGGCGGAATGAGCAGTTCTTC